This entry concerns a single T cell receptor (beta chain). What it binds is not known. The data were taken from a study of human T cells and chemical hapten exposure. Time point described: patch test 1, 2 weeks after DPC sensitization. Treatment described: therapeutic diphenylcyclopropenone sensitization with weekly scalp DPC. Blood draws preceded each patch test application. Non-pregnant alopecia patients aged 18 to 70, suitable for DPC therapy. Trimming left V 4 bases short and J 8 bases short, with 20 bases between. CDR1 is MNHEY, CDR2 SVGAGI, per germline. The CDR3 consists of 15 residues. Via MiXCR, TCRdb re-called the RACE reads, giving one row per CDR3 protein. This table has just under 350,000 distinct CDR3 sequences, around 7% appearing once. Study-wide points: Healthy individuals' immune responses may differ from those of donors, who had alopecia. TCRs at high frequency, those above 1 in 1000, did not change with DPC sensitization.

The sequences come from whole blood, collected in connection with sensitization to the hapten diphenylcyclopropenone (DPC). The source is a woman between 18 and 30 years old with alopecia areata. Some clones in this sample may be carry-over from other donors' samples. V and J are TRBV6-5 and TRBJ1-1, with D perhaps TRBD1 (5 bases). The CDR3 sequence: CASSSPRRGFREAFF. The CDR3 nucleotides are TGTGCCAGCAGTTCACCTCGAAGGGGCTTCAGGGAAGCTTTCTTT.